This T cell receptor (beta chain) was sequenced for a study of cytomegalovirus exposure and HLA in healthy donors. To note about this clone: What it recognizes is unknown.

The study ran its PCR with 60 Vbeta and 13 Jbeta primers. Profiled with immunoSEQ multiplex PCR; TCRdb holds only in-frame clones, not every one. This table lists tens of thousands of clones. CDR1 is MNHNY, CDR2 SVGAGI, per germline (reference sequence). This CDR3 is built from 16 residues. J gave up 8 bases and V 7 bases, and 16 bases lay outside the gene matches. The study's findings and limits: Prior analysis indicated that the majority of TCR beta V segments exhibited productivity approximately 90% or approximately 30% of the time. The sole available immune exposure information was CMV serostatus.

The receptor was isolated from a woman in her fifties or sixties in good health and CMV-seronegative. Sequenced material: PBMCs. The gene calls are TRBV6-6 and TRBJ2-1; 8 bases match TRBD2. The CDR3 loop reads CASTFASGPFGDEQFF. The DNA of the CDR3 is TGTGCCAGCACTTTCGCTAGCGGGCCTTTTGGGGATGAGCAGTTCTTC.